The rows below give T cell receptor beta chains drawn from one sample of a study of blood T cell repertoires in COVID-19. Clones were sequenced by immunoSEQ multiplex PCR, and TCRdb holds only the in-frame ones, with some missing. The data contain some 120,000 clones, about nine tenths of them singletons. Sequencing input: peripheral blood. The receptors were gathered from a man between 35 and 55 years old with acute or convalescent COVID-19. Each CDR3 is given with its conserved first and last residue. A D gene is named only where the DNA matches it firmly.

d_gene	v_gene	j_gene	CDR3nt	CDR3aa
TRBD1	TRBV5-6	TRBJ1-4	TGTGCCAGCAGCCAAGGGACAGGGGGTTATGAAAAACTGTTTTTT	CASSQGTGGYEKLFF
.	TRBV2	TRBJ2-7	TGTGCCAGCAGGCGGGACTCCCACTACGAGCAGTACTTC	CASRRDSHYEQYF
.	TRBV19	TRBJ1-1	TGTGCCAGTAGTTTTGCGGGGGAAACTGAAGCTTTCTTT	CASSFAGETEAFF
TRBD1	TRBV4-3	TRBJ2-2	TGCGCCAGCAGCCAAGGCCAGGGGGCGTCGGCCGGGGAGCTGTTTTTT	CASSQGQGASAGELFF
TRBD2	TRBV18	TRBJ2-1	TGTGCCAGCTCAACGTCTAGCGGCGTATACAATGAGCAGTTCTTC	CASSTSSGVYNEQFF
.	TRBV2	TRBJ2-3	TGTGCCAGCAGTTTGCGCCCGGGAGCGTTGGGTACGCAGTATTTT	CASSLRPGALGTQYF
.	TRBV24-1	TRBJ2-1	TGTGCCACCAGTGATCCCCAACCGGCTAGGGACTTGTCCAATGAGCAGTTCTTC	CATSDPQPARDLSNEQFF
TRBD1	TRBV19	TRBJ1-2	TGTGCCAGTAGTGTGGACAGGGACTATGGCTACACCTTC	CASSVDRDYGYTF
.	TRBV12-3/TRBV12-4	TRBJ2-7	TGTGCCAGCAGGGGGGACATCCCCTACGAGCAGTACTTC	CASRGDIPYEQYF
.	TRBV19	TRBJ1-1	TGTGCCAGTAGTATAGCTTTAGGCGGTTCCACTGAAGCTTTCTTT	CASSIALGGSTEAFF
TRBD2	TRBV5-6	TRBJ2-1	TGTGCCAGCAGCTCGCCCACTAGCGGGAGATTGAGCTCCTACAATGAGCAGTTCTTC	CASSSPTSGRLSSYNEQFF
TRBD1	TRBV9	TRBJ2-1	TGTGCCAGCAGCCCCCGACAGGGTAGTACATCCTACAATGAGCAGTTCTTC	CASSPRQGSTSYNEQFF
TRBD1	TRBV7-3	TRBJ1-3	TGTGCCAGCAGTGTACAGGGGGGAAACACCATATATTTT	CASSVQGGNTIYF
TRBD1	TRBV23-1	TRBJ2-2	TGCGCCAGCAGATGGACAGGCTCGAACACCGGGGAGCTGTTTTTT	CASRWTGSNTGELFF
TRBD1	TRBV5-1	TRBJ1-3	TGCGCCAGCAGCCCACAGGGGTATTCTGGAAACACCATATATTTT	CASSPQGYSGNTIYF
.	TRBV9	TRBJ1-3	TGCGCCAGCAGCGTAGAAACGGGCTCTGGAAACACCATATATTTT	CASSVETGSGNTIYF